Below are 8 T cell receptor beta chains sequenced from a single sample in a study of blood T cell repertoires in COVID-19. TCRdb's table, derived via immunoSEQ multiplex PCR, lists solely in-frame clones and lacks some. The table shows approximately 390,000 clones, with 88% occurring only once. The specimen sequenced was PBMCs or T cells enriched from blood (not recorded which). The source of these receptors is a middle-aged woman with acute COVID-19.

The chain uses TRBV5-8 and TRBJ1-4, with 12 bases aligning to TRBD1. Germline V gives CDR1 SGHTS, CDR2 YDEGEE. CDR3 length equals 16 residues. With 2 bases clipped from V and 8 bases from J, the junction kept 7 bases outside the gene matches. CDR3 sequence: CASSLWDRGLGEKLFF. Here the CDR3 DNA reads TGTGCCAGCAGCTTATGGGACAGGGGGCTGGGAGAAAAACTGTTTTTT.

The chain uses TRBV5-4 and TRBJ2-7; D is unclear. Between the trimmed V and J ends, which lost 0 bases and 7 bases, there was a span of 11 bases. This CDR3 has 13 residues. Per germline, CDR1 SGHNT and CDR2 YYREEE (reference sequence). This CDR3 reads CASSLAPVREQYF. Here the CDR3 DNA reads TGTGCCAGCAGCTTGGCCCCGGTCAGGGAGCAGTACTTC.

J is TRBJ2-2 and V is TRBV15; no definite D call. The V gene lost 6 bases and the J gene lost 6 bases, with 17 bases spanning the gap. There are 15 residues in the CDR3. CDR1 is LNHNV, CDR2 YYDKDF, per germline (reference sequence). Here the CDR3 DNA reads TGTGCCACCAGTATCCAAAACCAGTCCCCCGGGGAGCTGTTTTTT. This codes for CATSIQNQSPGELFF.

The rearrangement uses TRBV5-1 and TRBJ1-6; D is ambiguous. The ends were cut back, 2 bases at V and 8 bases at J, with 14 bases in the middle. Per the germline V gene, CDR1 is SGHRS and CDR2 is YFSETQ. The CDR3 runs 15 residues. The CDR3 protein is CASSLRQAKDSPLHF. The CDR3 DNA is TGCGCCAGCAGCTTAAGGCAGGCTAAAGATTCACCCCTCCACTTT.

The rearrangement uses TRBV24-1 and TRBJ2-1; TRBD2 matches at 11 bases. V was clipped by 11 bases and J by 12 bases; unmatched bases: 8. This CDR3 has 12 residues. CDR1 and CDR2 from the germline V gene are KGHDR and SFDVKD. CDR3 amino acids: CASAPSGGMQFF. The DNA of the CDR3 is TGTGCCAGCGCTCCTAGCGGGGGGATGCAGTTCTTC.

This chain links TRBV4-2 with TRBJ2-3, with D maybe TRBD2 (5 bases). Trimming took off 1 base at V and 6 bases at J, with 17 bases between the two ends. Germline CDR1 is LGHNA and CDR2 is YNFKEQ. This CDR3 has 16 amino acids. The CDR3, as DNA: TGTGCCAGCAGCCAAGTACCGGGGAACGCGGCCGATACGCAGTATTTT. Its protein is CASSQVPGNAADTQYF.

This rearrangement joins TRBV9 to TRBJ2-3; the D is unclear. Germline loops: CDR1 SGDLS, CDR2 YYNGEE. The CDR3 is made up of 14 amino acids. Trimming took off 0 bases at V and 6 bases at J, with 11 bases between the two ends. The DNA for the CDR3 is TGTGCCAGCAGCGTAGATCGTCCAACTGATACGCAGTATTTT. Translating gives CASSVDRPTDTQYF.

This clone has a single count. The V call is TRBV9, the J call TRBJ1-5, with 9 positions matching TRBD1. The CDR3 length is 15 residues. Germline trimming cut 3 bases from V and 7 bases from J; bases unmatched to any gene: 8. CDR1 and CDR2 from the germline V gene are SGDLS and YYNGEE. DNA for the CDR3: TGTGCCAGCAGCGAACGGACAGGGGAGGGGCAGCCCCAGCATTTT. Translation gives CASSERTGEGQPQHF. The whole variable domain, remainder taken from reference TRBV9 and TRBJ1-5, is DSGVTQTPKHLITATGQRVTLRCSPRSGDLSVYWYQQSLDQGLQFLIQYYNGEERAKGNILERFSAQQFPDLHSELNLSSLELGDSALYFCASSERTGEGQPQHFGDGTRLSIL.